The clone carrying this T cell receptor (beta chain) was seen only a few times. The target antigen is unknown. The sample originates from a study of T cells in narcolepsy. TCRdb's copy holds only in-frame clones and misses some; the assay was immunoSEQ multiplex PCR. The sample includes approximately 35,000 clones, around 80% of them seen just once. Study outcomes and limitations: Reportedly, autoreactive clonotypes were serially detected in patients' blood but not controls'. No autoreactive T cell clone sequences appeared in some memory CD4+ repertoires.

V gave up 4 bases and J gave up 12 bases; unmatched junction bases: 13. The CDR3 has 16 amino acids. Germline values: CDR1 SGHNT, CDR2 YYREEE (reference sequence). The rearrangement links TRBV5-4 to TRBJ1-6; 10 bases align to TRBD1. The specimen sequenced was memory (CD45RA-) CD4+ T cells from blood. This TCR was sampled from a human donor in good health. The CDR3 DNA is TGTGCCAGCAGCCCAGGGACAGGGGCGCAAAGTGAACCCCTCCACTTT. This gives the protein CASSPGTGAQSEPLHF.